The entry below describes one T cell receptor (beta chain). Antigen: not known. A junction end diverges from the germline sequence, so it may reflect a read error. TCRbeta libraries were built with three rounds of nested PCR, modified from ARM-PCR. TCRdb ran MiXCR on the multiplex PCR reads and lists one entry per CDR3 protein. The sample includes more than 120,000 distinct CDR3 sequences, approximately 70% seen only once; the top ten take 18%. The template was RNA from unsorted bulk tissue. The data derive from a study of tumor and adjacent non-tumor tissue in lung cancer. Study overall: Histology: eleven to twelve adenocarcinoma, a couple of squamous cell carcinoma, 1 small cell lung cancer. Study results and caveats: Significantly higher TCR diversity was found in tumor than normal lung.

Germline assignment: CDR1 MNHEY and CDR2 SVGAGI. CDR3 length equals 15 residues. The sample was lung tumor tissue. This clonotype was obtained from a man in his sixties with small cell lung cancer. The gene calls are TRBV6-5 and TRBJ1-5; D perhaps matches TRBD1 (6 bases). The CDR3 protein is CVSRMGTTSDQPQHF. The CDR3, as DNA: TGTGTCAGCAGGATGGGGACAACGTCGGATCAGCCCCAGCATTTT.